This T cell receptor beta chain comes out of a study of blood T cells in healthy people across ages. Combining a sample-barcoded 5' primer with a J-beta primer mix, a second PCR ran for about 7 to 12 cycles. Per sample, CDR3-containing paired-end reads numbered at least 3 million. Using its own MiXCR run on the 5' RACE reads, TCRdb lists one record per CDR3 protein. In the table there are roughly 1,500,000 distinct CDR3 sequences, roughly 40% of which are singletons. Collection of roughly 9.6 milliliters of peripheral blood was performed for each donor. The clonotype was recovered from a woman aged 18-29 years in good health. The sequencing input was blood.

The CDR3, as DNA: TGTGCCAGCAGCCAAGGAGCGGGGGGAGTCTCCTACGAGCAGTACTTC. The encoded protein is CASSQGAGGVSYEQYF. V gene TRBV4-2 combines with J gene TRBJ2-4, with TRBD2 matching 9 bases. Gene TRBJ2-7 matches the end of the DNA better, so the J call may be wrong. Germline lookup yields CDR1 LGHNA and CDR2 YNFKEQ. The CDR3 covers 16 residues.